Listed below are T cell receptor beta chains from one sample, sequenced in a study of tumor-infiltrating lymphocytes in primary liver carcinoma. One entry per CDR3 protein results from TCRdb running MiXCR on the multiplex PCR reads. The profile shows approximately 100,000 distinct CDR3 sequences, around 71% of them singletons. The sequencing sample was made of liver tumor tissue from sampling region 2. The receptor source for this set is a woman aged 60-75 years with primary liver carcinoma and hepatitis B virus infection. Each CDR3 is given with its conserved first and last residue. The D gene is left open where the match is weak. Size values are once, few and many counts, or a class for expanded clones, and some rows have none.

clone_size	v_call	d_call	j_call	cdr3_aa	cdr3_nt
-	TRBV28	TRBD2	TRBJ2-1	CACVSGSANNEQFF	TGTGCTTGCGTAAGCGGGAGCGCCAACAATGAGCAGTTCTTC
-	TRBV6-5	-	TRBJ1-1	CASYEDMNAEALF	TGTGCCAGCTACGAGGACATGAACGCTGAAGCTCTCTTT
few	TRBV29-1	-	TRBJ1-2	CSADLRAQGFLNYGYNF	TGCAGCGCCGATCTCCGGGCCCAGGGATTTTTAAACTATGGCTACAACTTC
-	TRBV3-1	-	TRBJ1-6	CASSQDRSGARNSHLLF	TGTGCCAGCAGCCAAGATCGGAGCGGGGCTCGGAATTCACACCTCCTCTTT
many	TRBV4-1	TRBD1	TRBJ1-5	CASSIRQGGDQPQHF	TGCGCCAGCAGCATTCGACAGGGGGGAGATCAGCCCCAGCATTTT
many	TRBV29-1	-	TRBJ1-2	CSVGREANYGYTF	TGCAGCGTTGGTAGGGAAGCTAACTATGGCTACACCTTC
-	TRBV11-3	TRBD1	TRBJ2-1	CASSAGQGGVPGGLNEQFF	TGTGCCAGCAGCGCCGGACAGGGGGGAGTACCGGGAGGACTCAATGAGCAGTTCTTC
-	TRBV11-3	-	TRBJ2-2	CANNFNRNTGELFF	TGTGCCAATAACTTTAACAGGAACACCGGGGAGCTGTTTTTT
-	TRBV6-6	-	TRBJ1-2	CASSRERPTNGYTF	TGTGCCAGCAGCCGGGAGAGGCCGACAAATGGCTACACCTTC
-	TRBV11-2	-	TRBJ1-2	CTSSSGTEHGYTF	TGTACCAGCAGTTCCGGGACGGAACACGGCTACACCTTC